This T cell receptor (beta chain) was captured by sequencing in a study of OX40 agonist ivuxolimab in advanced cancers. Clones were sequenced by immunoSEQ multiplex PCR, and TCRdb holds only the in-frame ones, with some missing. The sample comprises about 46,000 clones, 88% of which are singletons, and around 0.68% rests with the top ten. Germline values: CDR1 SGHNT, CDR2 YENEEA. The CDR3 sequence is 15 residues long. The J segment lost 2 bases and the V segment lost 4 bases, leaving 3 bases of the junction unmatched. Study-wide findings and caveats: At 0.1 to 3.0 mg/kg, clonal expansion of CD4+ and CD8+ blood T cells had occurred by week 6.

To note about this clone: Antigen unknown.

The chain carries TRBV11-3 and TRBJ2-3; 10 nucleotides match TRBD2. The sequences come from CD4+ or CD8+ T cells sorted from blood, collected in a trial of the OX40 agonist ivuxolimab. The receptor's source is an adult with an advanced solid tumor such as melanoma, head and neck, liver or kidney cancer. The DNA of the CDR3 is TGTGCCAGCAGCTCCGGGACTAGCGACACAGATACGCAGTATTTT. It yields the protein CASSSGTSDTDTQYF.